The sequence of this T cell receptor (beta chain) was determined in a study of regulatory T cells in long-lasting Graves disease. Through Arm-PCR of CDR3 regions and iRepertoire HTBI primers, TCR beta libraries were built. TCRdb independently ran MiXCR on the multiplex PCR reads; one entry per CDR3 protein. The sample lists hundreds of thousands of distinct CDR3 sequences, roughly 15% occurring once. V dropped 2 bases and J dropped 3 bases, with 17 bases sitting between them. Germline lookup yields CDR1 LNHNV and CDR2 YYDKDF (reference sequence). The CDR3 is 16 amino acids. Time point noted: newly diagnosed GD, antithyroid drugs for less than 3 months. From RNA extracted from PBMCs, the TCR library was made. It was by American Thyroid Association guidelines that Graves' disease was diagnosed. The sample was also linked to a second study, of T cells in Graves' hyperthyroidism and ophthalmopathy.

This TCR came from a woman aged 30 to 39 with Graves disease. The sequenced sample was peripheral blood mononuclear cells (PBMCs), obtained at new diagnosis, from a patient treated with antithyroid drugs. The chain links TRBV15 to TRBJ2-7; D may be TRBD2 (6 bases). The CDR3 sequence: CATSRSPGERHYEQYF. CDR3 DNA: TGTGCCACCAGCAGATCCCCGGGAGAAAGACACTACGAGCAGTACTTC.